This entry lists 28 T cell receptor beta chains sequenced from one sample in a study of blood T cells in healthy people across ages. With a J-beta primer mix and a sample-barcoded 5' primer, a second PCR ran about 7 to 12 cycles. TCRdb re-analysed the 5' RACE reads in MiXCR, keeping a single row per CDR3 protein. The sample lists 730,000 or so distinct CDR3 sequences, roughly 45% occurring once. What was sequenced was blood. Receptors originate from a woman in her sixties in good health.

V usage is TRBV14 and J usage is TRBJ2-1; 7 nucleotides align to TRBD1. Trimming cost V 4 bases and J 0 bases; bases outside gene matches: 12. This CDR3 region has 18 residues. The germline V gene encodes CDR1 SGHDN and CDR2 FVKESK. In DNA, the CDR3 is TGTGCCAGCAGCCGAAACCCCATAGGGGGCAACTCCTACAATGAGCAGTTCTTC. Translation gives CASSRNPIGGNSYNEQFF.

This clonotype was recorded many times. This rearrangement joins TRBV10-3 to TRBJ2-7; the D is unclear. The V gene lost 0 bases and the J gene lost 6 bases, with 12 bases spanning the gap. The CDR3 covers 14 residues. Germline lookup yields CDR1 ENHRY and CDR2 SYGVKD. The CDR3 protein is CAISESAWAFEQYF. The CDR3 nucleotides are TGTGCCATCAGTGAGTCGGCCTGGGCCTTCGAGCAGTACTTC.

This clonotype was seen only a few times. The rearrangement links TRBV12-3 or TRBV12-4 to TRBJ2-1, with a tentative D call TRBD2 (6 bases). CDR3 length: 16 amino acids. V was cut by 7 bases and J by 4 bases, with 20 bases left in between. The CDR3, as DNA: TGTGCCAGCACCCCCTCCGGGACTGGTGCGTACAATGAGCAGTTCTTC. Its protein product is CASTPSGTGAYNEQFF.

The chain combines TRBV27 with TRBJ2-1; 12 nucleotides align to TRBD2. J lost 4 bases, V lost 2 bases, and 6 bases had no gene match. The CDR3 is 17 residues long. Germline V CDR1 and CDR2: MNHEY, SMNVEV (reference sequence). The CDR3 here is CASSLVPGTSGYNEQFF. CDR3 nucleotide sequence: TGTGCCAGCAGTTTAGTTCCAGGGACTAGCGGGTACAATGAGCAGTTCTTC.

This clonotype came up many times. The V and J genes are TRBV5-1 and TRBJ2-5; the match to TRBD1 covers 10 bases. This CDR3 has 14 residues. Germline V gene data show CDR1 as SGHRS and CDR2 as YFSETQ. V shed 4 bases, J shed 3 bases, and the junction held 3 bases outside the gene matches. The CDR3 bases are TGCGCCAGCAGCCCCGGGACAGGGGAAGAGACCCAGTACTTC. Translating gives CASSPGTGEETQYF.

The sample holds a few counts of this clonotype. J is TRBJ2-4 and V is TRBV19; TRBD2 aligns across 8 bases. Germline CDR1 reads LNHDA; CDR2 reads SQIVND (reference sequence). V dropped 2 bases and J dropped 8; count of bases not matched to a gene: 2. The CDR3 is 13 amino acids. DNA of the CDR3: TGTGCCAGTAGTATACAGCGGGAGTACATTCAGTACTTC. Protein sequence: CASSIQREYIQYF.

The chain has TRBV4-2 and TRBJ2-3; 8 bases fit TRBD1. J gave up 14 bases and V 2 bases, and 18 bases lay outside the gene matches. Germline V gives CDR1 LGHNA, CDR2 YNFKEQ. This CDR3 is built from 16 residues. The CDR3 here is CASSQRKGTGGDRAYF. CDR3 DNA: TGTGCCAGCAGCCAACGAAAAGGGACAGGTGGGGATAGGGCGTATTTT.

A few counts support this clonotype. The CDR3, as DNA: TGTGCCAGTAGTAACCAACGGGCAGGGGGCGCAGTTGACACCTATGGCTACACCTTC. It yields the protein CASSNQRAGGAVDTYGYTF. The gene calls are TRBV19 and TRBJ1-2, with 8 bases matching TRBD1. Germline V lookup: CDR1 LNHDA, CDR2 SQIVND (reference sequence). CDR3 size: 19 residues. V lost 4 bases, J lost 4 bases, and 20 bases stayed unmatched.

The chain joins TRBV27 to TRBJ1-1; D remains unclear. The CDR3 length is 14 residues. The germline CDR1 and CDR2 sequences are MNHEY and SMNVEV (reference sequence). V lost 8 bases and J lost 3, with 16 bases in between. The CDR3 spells CASRRTEMDTEAFF. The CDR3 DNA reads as TGTGCCAGCCGTCGGACGGAAATGGACACTGAAGCTTTCTTT.

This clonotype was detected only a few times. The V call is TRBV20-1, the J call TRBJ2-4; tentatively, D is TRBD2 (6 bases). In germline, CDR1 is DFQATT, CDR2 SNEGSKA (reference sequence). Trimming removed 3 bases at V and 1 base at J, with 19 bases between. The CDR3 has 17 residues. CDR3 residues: CSARIRGAGGAKNIQYF. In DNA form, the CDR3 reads TGCAGTGCTAGGATTCGGGGCGCCGGAGGGGCCAAAAACATTCAGTACTTC.

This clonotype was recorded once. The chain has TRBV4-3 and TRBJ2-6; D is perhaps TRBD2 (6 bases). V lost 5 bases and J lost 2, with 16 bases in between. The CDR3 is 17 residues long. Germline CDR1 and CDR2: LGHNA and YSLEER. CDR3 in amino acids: CASSASRRDTGANVLTF. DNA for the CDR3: TGCGCCAGCAGCGCCTCGCGGAGGGATACTGGGGCCAACGTCCTGACTTTC.

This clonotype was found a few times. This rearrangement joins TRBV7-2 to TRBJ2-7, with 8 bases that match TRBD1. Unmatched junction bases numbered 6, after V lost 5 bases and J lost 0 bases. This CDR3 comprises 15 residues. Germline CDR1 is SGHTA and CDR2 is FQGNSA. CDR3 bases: TGTGCCAGCAGCGAGGGGACAGGTCACTCCTACGAGCAGTACTTC. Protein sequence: CASSEGTGHSYEQYF.

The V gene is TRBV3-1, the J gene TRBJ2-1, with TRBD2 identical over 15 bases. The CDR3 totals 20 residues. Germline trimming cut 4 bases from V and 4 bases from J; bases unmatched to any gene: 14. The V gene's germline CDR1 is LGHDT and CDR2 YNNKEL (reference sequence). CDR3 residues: CASSPLPGLAGGLFYNEQFF. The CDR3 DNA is TGTGCCAGCAGCCCTCTCCCCGGACTAGCGGGGGGGCTTTTTTACAATGAGCAGTTCTTC.

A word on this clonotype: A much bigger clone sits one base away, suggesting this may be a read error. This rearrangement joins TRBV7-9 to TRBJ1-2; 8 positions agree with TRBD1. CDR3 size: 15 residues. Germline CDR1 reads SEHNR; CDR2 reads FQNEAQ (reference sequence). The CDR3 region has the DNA TGTGCCAGCAGCCTAGCAACCCTGGCAGGGGGCGGCTACACCTTC. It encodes CASSLATLAGGGYTF. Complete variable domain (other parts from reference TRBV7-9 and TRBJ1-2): DTGVSQNPRHKITKRGQNVTFRCDPISEHNRLYWYRQTLGQGPEFLTYFQNEAQLEKSRLLSDRFSAERPKGSFSTLEIQRTEQGDSAMYLCASSLATLAGGGYTFGSGTRLTVV.

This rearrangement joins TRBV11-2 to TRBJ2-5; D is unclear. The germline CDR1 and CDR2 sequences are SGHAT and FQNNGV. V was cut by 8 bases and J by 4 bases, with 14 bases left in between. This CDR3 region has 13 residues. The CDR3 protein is CASVHSLSETQYF. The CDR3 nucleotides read TGTGCCAGCGTCCACAGCTTATCAGAGACCCAGTACTTC.

The CDR3 spells CASTTQRRGSTDTQYF. CDR3 DNA sequence: TGTGCCAGCACCACCCAGAGGAGAGGGTCCACAGATACGCAGTATTTT. The V call is TRBV6-2 or TRBV6-3, the J call TRBJ2-3; the D gene is possibly TRBD2 (5 bases). The CDR3 contains 16 residues. Germline lookup yields CDR1 MNHEY and CDR2 SVGEGT. The V end lost 7 bases, the J end lost 2 bases, and 19 bases lay between the germline ends.

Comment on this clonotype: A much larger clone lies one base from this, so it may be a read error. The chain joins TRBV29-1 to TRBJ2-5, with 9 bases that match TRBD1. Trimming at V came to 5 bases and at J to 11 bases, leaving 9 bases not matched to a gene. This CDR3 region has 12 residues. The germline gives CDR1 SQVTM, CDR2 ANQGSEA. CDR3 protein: CSVTTGGDGQYF. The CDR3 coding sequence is TGCAGCGTTACGACAGGGGGTGACGGGCAGTACTTC. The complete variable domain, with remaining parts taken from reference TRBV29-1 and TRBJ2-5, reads SAVISQKPSRDICQRGTSLTIQCQVDSQVTMMFWYRQQPGQSLTLIATANQGSEATYESGFVIDKFPISRPNLTFSTLTVSNMSPEDSSIYLCSVTTGGDGQYFGPGTRLLVL.

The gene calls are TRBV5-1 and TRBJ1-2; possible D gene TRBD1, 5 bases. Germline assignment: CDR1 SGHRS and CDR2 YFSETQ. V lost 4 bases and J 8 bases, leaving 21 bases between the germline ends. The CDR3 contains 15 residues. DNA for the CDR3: TGCGCCAGCAGCGGGGGGGAGAGATCCTCGGAGGGCTACACCTTC. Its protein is CASSGGERSSEGYTF.

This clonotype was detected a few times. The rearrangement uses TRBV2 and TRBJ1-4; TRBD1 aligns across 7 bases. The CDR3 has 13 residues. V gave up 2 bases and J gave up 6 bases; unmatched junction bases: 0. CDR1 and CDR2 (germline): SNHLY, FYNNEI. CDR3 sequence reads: CASSEQGDEKLFF. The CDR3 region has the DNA TGTGCCAGCAGTGAACAGGGGGATGAAAAACTGTTTTTT. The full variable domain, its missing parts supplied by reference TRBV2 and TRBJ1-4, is EPEVTQTPSHQVTQMGQEVILRCVPISNHLYFYWYRQILGQKVEFLVSFYNNEISEKSEIFDDQFSVERPDGSNFTLKIRSTKLEDSAMYFCASSEQGDEKLFFGSGTQLSVL.

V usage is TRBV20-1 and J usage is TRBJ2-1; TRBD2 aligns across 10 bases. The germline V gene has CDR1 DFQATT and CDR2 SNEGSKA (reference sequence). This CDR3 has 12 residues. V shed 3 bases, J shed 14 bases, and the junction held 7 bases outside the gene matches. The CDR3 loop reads CSASLAGAREFF. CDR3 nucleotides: TGCAGTGCTAGCCTAGCGGGGGCGCGTGAGTTCTTC.

The CDR3 DNA is TGCAGTGCTAGAGAGCCCCTAGCGGGAGGTCGTCGGGAGCAGTACTTC. As protein: CSAREPLAGGRREQYF. The chain carries TRBV20-1 and TRBJ2-7; 11 bases align to TRBD2. V was pared by 0 bases and J by 7 bases, with 11 bases of the junction left unmatched. Germline CDR1 is DFQATT and CDR2 is SNEGSKA (reference sequence). The CDR3 has 16 residues.

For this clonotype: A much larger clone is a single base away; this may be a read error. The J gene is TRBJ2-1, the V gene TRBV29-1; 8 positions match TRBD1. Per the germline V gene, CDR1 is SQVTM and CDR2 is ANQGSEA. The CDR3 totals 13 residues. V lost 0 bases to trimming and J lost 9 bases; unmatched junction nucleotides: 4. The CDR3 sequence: CSVEDQGAGEQFF. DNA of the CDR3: TGCAGCGTTGAAGATCAGGGGGCGGGTGAGCAGTTCTTC.

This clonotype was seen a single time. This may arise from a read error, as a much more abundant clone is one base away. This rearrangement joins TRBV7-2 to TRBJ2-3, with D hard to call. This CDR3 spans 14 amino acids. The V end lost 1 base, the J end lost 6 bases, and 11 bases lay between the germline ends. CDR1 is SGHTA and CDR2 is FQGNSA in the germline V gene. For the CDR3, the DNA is TGTGCCAGCAGCTTAGTGTGGGCTACCGATACGCAGTATTTT. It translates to CASSLVWATDTQYF.

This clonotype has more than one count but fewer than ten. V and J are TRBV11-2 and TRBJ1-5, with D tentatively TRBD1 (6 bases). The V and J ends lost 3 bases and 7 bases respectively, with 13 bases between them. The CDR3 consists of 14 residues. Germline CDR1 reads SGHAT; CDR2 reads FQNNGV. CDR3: CASSLSGALQPQHF. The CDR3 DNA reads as TGTGCCAGCAGCTTGTCGGGGGCTTTGCAGCCCCAGCATTTT.

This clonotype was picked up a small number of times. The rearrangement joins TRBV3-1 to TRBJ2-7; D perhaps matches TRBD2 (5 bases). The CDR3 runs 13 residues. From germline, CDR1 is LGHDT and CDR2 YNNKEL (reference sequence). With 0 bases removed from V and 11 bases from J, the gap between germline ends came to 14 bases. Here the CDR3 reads CASSQDSSTREYF. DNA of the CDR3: TGTGCCAGCAGCCAAGATTCTAGCACGAGGGAGTACTTC.

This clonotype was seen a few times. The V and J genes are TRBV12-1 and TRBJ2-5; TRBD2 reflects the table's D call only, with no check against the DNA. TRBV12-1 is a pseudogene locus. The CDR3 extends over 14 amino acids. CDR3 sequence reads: CASSFRARQETQYF. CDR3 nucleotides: TGTGCCAGCAGCTTCCGGGCCCGCCAAGAGACCCAGTACTTC.

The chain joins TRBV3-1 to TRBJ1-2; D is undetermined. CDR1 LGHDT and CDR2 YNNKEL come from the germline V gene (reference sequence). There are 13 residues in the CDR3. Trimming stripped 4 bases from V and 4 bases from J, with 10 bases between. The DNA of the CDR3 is TGTGCCAGCAGCCCCGGCTTTGGCTATGGCTACACCTTC. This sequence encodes CASSPGFGYGYTF.

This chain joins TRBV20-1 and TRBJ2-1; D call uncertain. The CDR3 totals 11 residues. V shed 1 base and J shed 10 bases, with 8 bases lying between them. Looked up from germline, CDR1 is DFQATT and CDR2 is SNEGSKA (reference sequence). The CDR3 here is CSARAPTEQFF. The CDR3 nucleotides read TGCAGTGCTAGAGCGCCCACGGAGCAGTTCTTC.